The next 29 T cell receptor beta chains were all read from a single sample in a study of blood T cell repertoires in COVID-19. Method: immunoSEQ multiplex PCR; TCRdb's copy keeps in-frame clones and lacks some. Altogether 200,000 to 300,000 clones are present, 80% to 90% being singletons, with the ten largest covering over 3%. What was sequenced was PBMCs or T cells enriched from blood (not recorded which). These receptors came from a woman between 35 and 50 years old who had been exposed to COVID-19.

The chain links TRBV10-3 to TRBJ2-1; maybe TRBD1 (5 bases). Germline V gene lookup returns CDR1 ENHRY and CDR2 SYGVKD. The V end was cut by 0 bases, the J end by 4 bases, with 10 bases between. CDR3 length: 15 amino acids. The CDR3, as DNA: TGTGCCATCAGTGAGTCGCGACAGCCATACAATGAGCAGTTCTTC. This codes for CAISESRQPYNEQFF.

The V and J genes are TRBV2 and TRBJ2-5; 8 bases fit TRBD2. Unmatched junction bases numbered 5, after V lost 6 bases and J lost 2 bases. Germline values: CDR1 SNHLY, CDR2 FYNNEI. This CDR3 spans 14 amino acids. CDR3 sequence (DNA): TGTGCCAGCAGGGTAGCGGGGCGACAAGAGACCCAGTACTTC. It is translated as CASRVAGRQETQYF.

This clone was seen once. V and J are TRBV6-1 and TRBJ1-5, with D hard to call. The CDR3 has 15 residues. The germline V and J ends were trimmed by 1 base and 2 bases, with 9 bases remaining between them. In germline, CDR1 is MNHNS, CDR2 SASEGT. CDR3 sequence: CASSEGGRGNQPQHF. DNA of the CDR3: TGTGCCAGCAGTGAAGGCGGGCGGGGCAATCAGCCCCAGCATTTT.

This chain uses TRBV27 with TRBJ1-5, with 10 nucleotides matching TRBD1. With V trimmed by 4 bases and J by 5 bases, 2 bases remained unmatched. There are 14 residues in the CDR3. In germline, CDR1 is MNHEY, CDR2 SMNVEV (reference sequence). CDR3 protein: CASSWTGGDQPQHF. The DNA of the CDR3 is TGTGCCAGCAGTTGGACAGGGGGAGATCAGCCCCAGCATTTT.

V gene TRBV11-3 combines with J gene TRBJ2-1; 8 positions match TRBD2. This CDR3 spans 16 amino acids. From germline, CDR1 is SGHNT and CDR2 YENEEA. Germline trimming cut 4 bases from V and 7 bases from J; bases unmatched to any gene: 12. The CDR3 here is CASSSTLGLDVNEQFF. CDR3 bases: TGTGCCAGCAGCTCGACCTTGGGACTAGATGTGAATGAGCAGTTCTTC.

This chain uses TRBV6-5 with TRBJ1-5; 7 bases align to TRBD1. This CDR3 has 15 residues. V gave up 6 bases and J gave up 1 base; unmatched junction bases: 6. From germline, CDR1 is MNHEY and CDR2 SVGAGI. DNA of the CDR3: TGTGCCAGCAGAGTAACAGGGGACAGCAATCAGCCCCAGCATTTT. Encoded protein: CASRVTGDSNQPQHF.

This clone occurred once. The chain is built from TRBV6-5 and TRBJ2-7; perhaps TRBD2 as D (6 bases). Germline V gives CDR1 MNHEY, CDR2 SVGAGI. This CDR3 contains 14 residues. With 5 bases removed from V and 2 bases from J, the gap between germline ends came to 13 bases. CDR3 bases: TGTGCCAGCAGTAAGACTAGGGGAGCCTACGAGCAGTACTTC. This translates into CASSKTRGAYEQYF.

The chain recombines TRBV6-5 with TRBJ1-5; a weak D match, TRBD1 (6 bases). CDR1 and CDR2 (germline): MNHEY, SVGAGI. V lost 6 bases, J lost 3 bases, and 12 bases lay in between. The CDR3 is made up of 14 amino acids. CDR3 residues: CASRRGFDNQPQHF. As DNA, the CDR3 is TGTGCCAGCAGGAGGGGGTTTGACAATCAGCCCCAGCATTTT.

V usage is TRBV7-9 and J usage is TRBJ1-5; TRBD1 is a possible D gene (6 bases). The CDR3 consists of 13 residues. The germline V gene encodes CDR1 SEHNR and CDR2 FQNEAQ (reference sequence). V lost 5 bases and J 4 bases, leaving 9 bases between the germline ends. CDR3 coding DNA: TGTGCCAGCAGCGCAACAGGGAATCAGCCCCAGCATTTT. This gives the protein CASSATGNQPQHF.

This rearrangement joins TRBV2 to TRBJ2-5, with 9 bases that match TRBD1. CDR1 and CDR2 (germline): SNHLY, FYNNEI. This CDR3 region has 15 residues. Germline trimming cut 6 bases from V and 5 bases from J; bases unmatched to any gene: 10. CDR3 DNA sequence: TGTGCCAGCAGACGAACAGGGGGCTCGGGGGAGACCCAGTACTTC. Protein product: CASRRTGGSGETQYF. The complete variable domain, with remaining parts taken from reference TRBV2 and TRBJ2-5, reads EPEVTQTPSHQVTQMGQEVILRCVPISNHLYFYWYRQILGQKVEFLVSFYNNEISEKSEIFDDQFSVERPDGSNFTLKIRSTKLEDSAMYFCASRRTGGSGETQYFGPGTRLLVL.

This clone has a single count. This chain connects TRBV24-1 to TRBJ1-1; D perhaps matches TRBD1 (5 bases). Germline V gene data show CDR1 as KGHDR and CDR2 as SFDVKD. V was cut by 4 bases and J by 1 base, with 12 bases left in between. The CDR3 covers 15 residues. The DNA of the CDR3 is TGTGCCACCAGTGACCCCGCGGGGGGGAACACTGAAGCTTTCTTT. It yields the protein CATSDPAGGNTEAFF.

The chain combines TRBV9 with TRBJ1-6; TRBD1 matches at 8 bases. CDR1 and CDR2 (germline): SGDLS, YYNGEE. There are 14 residues in the CDR3. The trim removed 4 bases at V and 8 bases at J, leaving 5 bases unmatched. In nucleotides, the CDR3 is TGTGCCAGCAGCTTCAGGGGGCCTCATTCACCCCTCCACTTT. It translates to CASSFRGPHSPLHF. The whole variable domain, remainder taken from reference TRBV9 and TRBJ1-6, is DSGVTQTPKHLITATGQRVTLRCSPRSGDLSVYWYQQSLDQGLQFLIQYYNGEERAKGNILERFSAQQFPDLHSELNLSSLELGDSALYFCASSFRGPHSPLHFGNGTRLTVT.

The chain is built from TRBV24-1 and TRBJ2-1; no clear D gene. CDR1 is KGHDR and CDR2 is SFDVKD in the germline V gene. The V and J ends lost 6 bases and 7 bases respectively, with 9 bases between them. The CDR3 is 12 amino acids. This chain's CDR3 is CATSPSTNEQFF. The CDR3 region has the DNA TGTGCCACCAGTCCCTCCACTAATGAGCAGTTCTTC.

The rearrangement links TRBV24-1 to TRBJ1-5; TRBD1 agrees at 7 bases. The length of the CDR3 is 14 residues. The V gene's germline CDR1 is KGHDR and CDR2 SFDVKD. With 3 bases clipped from V and 6 bases from J, the junction kept 4 bases outside the gene matches. CDR3 bases: TGTGCCACCAGTGATGCACAGGGGAGTCAGCCCCAGCATTTT. Translating gives CATSDAQGSQPQHF.

This chain links TRBV27 with TRBJ2-5; 8 bases map to TRBD1. Germline assignment: CDR1 MNHEY and CDR2 SMNVEV (reference sequence). Unmatched junction bases numbered 9, after V lost 8 bases and J lost 4 bases. The length of the CDR3 is 14 residues. Here the CDR3 reads CASLDRVGRETQYF. The CDR3 region has the DNA TGTGCCAGCCTGGACAGGGTGGGAAGAGAGACCCAGTACTTC.

This rearrangement joins TRBV7-6 to TRBJ1-1; perhaps TRBD1 as D (6 bases). Trimming shortened V by 3 bases and J by 6 bases, and 17 bases separated the two germline ends. The CDR3 has 15 amino acids. Germline V gene sequence: CDR1 SGHVS, CDR2 FNYEAQ. The CDR3 bases are TGTGCCAGCAGCTTTCTCCAAGGGGGGGGTTCTGAAGCTTTCTTT. This translates into CASSFLQGGGSEAFF.

The rearrangement links TRBV30 to TRBJ1-3; 7 positions agree with TRBD1. Germline V gene sequence: CDR1 GTSNPN, CDR2 SVGIG (reference sequence). The CDR3 is made up of 14 amino acids. The V and J ends lost 2 bases and 2 bases, in that order; junction bases with no gene match: 3. The CDR3 is CAWSRGLTGNTIYF. CDR3 bases: TGTGCCTGGAGTAGGGGGCTGACTGGAAACACCATATATTTT. Full variable domain (outside the CDR3, taken from reference TRBV30 and TRBJ1-3): SQTIHQWPATLVQPVGSPLSLECTVEGTSNPNLYWYRQAAGRGLQLLFYSVGIGQISSEVPQNLSASRPQDRQFILSSKKLLLSDSGFYLCAWSRGLTGNTIYFGEGSWLTVV.

J is TRBJ1-2 and V is TRBV28, with D unresolved. Trimming took 3 bases from V and 8 from J, leaving 13 bases between them. CDR1 and CDR2 from the germline V gene are MDHEN and SYDVKM. The CDR3 has 13 amino acids. As DNA, the CDR3 is TGTGCCAGCAGTTTGGATCTAGGTTCCGGCTACACCTTC. It specifies CASSLDLGSGYTF.

The CDR3 reads CASLERTGGKAPLHF. CDR3 coding DNA: TGTGCCAGCTTGGAAAGGACAGGGGGAAAGGCACCCCTCCACTTT. The chain has TRBV2 and TRBJ1-6; 10 bases align to TRBD1. This CDR3 region has 15 residues. CDR1 SNHLY and CDR2 FYNNEI come from the germline V gene. Trimming cost V 8 bases and J 11 bases; bases outside gene matches: 12.

Worth noting for this clone: An end of the junction does not agree with germline; a read error may underlie this. The chain links TRBV5-1 to TRBJ1-2; 7 bases line up with TRBD1. Germline V gene data show CDR1 as SGHRS and CDR2 as YFSETQ. CDR3 length: 14 residues. The CDR3 loop is CASSLARGTAGYTF. CDR3 nucleotides: TGTGCCAGCAGCTTGGCCAGGGGGACAGCGGGCTACACCTTC.

V and J are TRBV28 and TRBJ2-1; TRBD2 aligns across 7 bases. The V and J ends lost 7 bases and 13 bases, in that order; junction bases with no gene match: 22. Germline loops: CDR1 MDHEN, CDR2 SYDVKM. The CDR3 is 16 residues long. The CDR3 sequence: CASTKGRGARSNLQFF. CDR3 DNA sequence: TGTGCCAGCACCAAAGGGAGGGGAGCCAGATCAAACCTTCAGTTCTTC.

This clone was observed once. The chain links TRBV29-1 to TRBJ1-5, with D maybe TRBD1 (5 bases). The CDR3 covers 12 residues. With 4 bases removed from V and 1 base from J, the gap between germline ends came to 5 bases. Germline CDR1 is SQVTM and CDR2 is ANQGSEA. The CDR3 sequence: CSVGQSNQPQHF. DNA of the CDR3: TGCAGCGTTGGACAGAGCAATCAGCCCCAGCATTTT.

V is TRBV7-8 and J is TRBJ1-5, with TRBD1 matching over 7 bases. CDR3 size: 17 residues. With V trimmed by 4 bases and J by 0 bases, 9 bases remained unmatched. Germline lookup yields CDR1 SGHVS and CDR2 FQNEAQ. The CDR3 sequence: CASSWGQRITSNQPQHF. CDR3 DNA sequence: TGTGCCAGCAGCTGGGGACAGAGAATCACTAGCAATCAGCCCCAGCATTTT.

This clone was detected only a few times. The V and J genes are TRBV6-6 and TRBJ1-4; the match to TRBD1 covers 7 bases. Per the germline V gene, CDR1 is MNHNY and CDR2 is SVGAGI (reference sequence). With V trimmed by 0 bases and J by 5 bases, 0 bases remained unmatched. The CDR3 loop spans 14 amino acids. Here the CDR3 reads CASSYSTGNEKLFF. CDR3 coding DNA: TGTGCCAGCAGTTACTCGACAGGGAATGAAAAACTGTTTTTT.

The genes are TRBV9 and TRBJ2-4; 11 bases agree with TRBD1. Germline CDR1 is SGDLS and CDR2 is YYNGEE. The CDR3 is 13 residues long. V gave up 4 bases and J gave up 16 bases; unmatched junction bases: 10. CDR3 in DNA: TGTGCCAGCAGCAAAGGGGACAGGGGGTCGCAATACTTC. Translating it yields CASSKGDRGSQYF. Combining the CDR3 with reference TRBV9 and TRBJ2-4 gives the whole variable domain DSGVTQTPKHLITATGQRVTLRCSPRSGDLSVYWYQQSLDQGLQFLIQYYNGEERAKGNILERFSAQQFPDLHSELNLSSLELGDSALYFCASSKGDRGSQYFGAGTRLSVL.

The rearrangement links TRBV21-1 to TRBJ1-2. TRBV21-1 has pseudogene status. There are 14 residues in the CDR3. In nucleotides, the CDR3 is TGTGCCAGCAGCAATATGGGGGGATCCTATGGCTACACCTTC. Amino acid sequence: CASSNMGGSYGYTF.

The gene calls are TRBV29-1 and TRBJ1-1, with D possibly TRBD1 on 5 matching bases. The V gene's germline CDR1 is SQVTM and CDR2 ANQGSEA. The CDR3 is 12 residues long. Trimming removed 6 bases from V and 4 bases from J, with 12 bases in between. As DNA, the CDR3 is TGCAGCGTCCGATCGGGACTCACTGAAGCTTTCTTT. It encodes CSVRSGLTEAFF.

The chain uses TRBV28 and TRBJ2-5, with 8 bases fitting TRBD2. Trimming at V came to 5 bases and at J to 5 bases, leaving 22 bases not matched to a gene. The CDR3 has 19 amino acids. Germline V gene sequence: CDR1 MDHEN, CDR2 SYDVKM. The CDR3 region is CASSPLAGGPTSTQETQYF. The CDR3 nucleotides read TGTGCCAGCAGTCCGCTGGCGGGGGGCCCAACATCAACCCAGGAGACCCAGTACTTC.

The chain joins TRBV28 to TRBJ2-5, with 10 positions matching TRBD1. This CDR3 comprises 16 residues. Per the germline V gene, CDR1 is MDHEN and CDR2 is SYDVKM. Trimming took 5 bases from V and 5 from J; bases not matched to a gene: 11. CDR3 in amino acids: CASSPGTGAPQETQYF. CDR3 nucleotides: TGTGCCAGCAGTCCAGGGACAGGGGCCCCTCAGGAGACCCAGTACTTC.